This record looks at one TCR beta chain sequence and its context. The antigen remains undetermined. Germline CDR1 and CDR2: SNHLY and FYNNEI. The CDR3 loop spans 13 amino acids. V dropped 7 bases and J dropped 0 bases, with 9 bases sitting between them. The record originates from a study of siplizumab effects on memory and regulatory T cells. Findings and limits, study-wide: Phenotypic classification as naive or memory proved unattainable for roughly 80-97% of proliferating CD4+ or CD8+ clones. Alloreactive sequences traceable to unstimulated CD4+ memory cells were significantly reduced by siplizumab.

Data came from immunoSEQ multiplex PCR; TCRdb stores just in-frame clones and leaves some out. The data show around 100,000 clones, with around 90% seen just once and under 0.15% held by the top ten. The receptor comes from a human donor in good health. The genes are TRBV2 and TRBJ1-1, with unresolved D. Sample: CD4+ T cells sorted from blood. DNA of the CDR3: TGTGCCAGCAAGAGGCAGGTGAACACTGAAGCTTTCTTT. Translated, it gives CASKRQVNTEAFF.